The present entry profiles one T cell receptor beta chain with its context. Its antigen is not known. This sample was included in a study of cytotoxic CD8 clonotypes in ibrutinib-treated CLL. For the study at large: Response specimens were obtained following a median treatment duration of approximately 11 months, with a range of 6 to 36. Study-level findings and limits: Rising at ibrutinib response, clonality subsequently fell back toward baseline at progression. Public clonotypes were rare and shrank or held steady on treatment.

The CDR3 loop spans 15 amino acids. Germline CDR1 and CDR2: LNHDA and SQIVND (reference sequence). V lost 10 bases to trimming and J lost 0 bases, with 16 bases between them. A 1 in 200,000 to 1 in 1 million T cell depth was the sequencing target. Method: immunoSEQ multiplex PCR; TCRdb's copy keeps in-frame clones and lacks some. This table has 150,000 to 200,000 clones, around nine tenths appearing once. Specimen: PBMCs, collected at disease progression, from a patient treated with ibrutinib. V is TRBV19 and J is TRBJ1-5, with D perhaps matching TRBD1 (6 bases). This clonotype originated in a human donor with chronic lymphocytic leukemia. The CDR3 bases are TGTGCCAAAACCCTACAGGGAATTAGCAATCAGCCCCAGCATTTT. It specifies CAKTLQGISNQPQHF.